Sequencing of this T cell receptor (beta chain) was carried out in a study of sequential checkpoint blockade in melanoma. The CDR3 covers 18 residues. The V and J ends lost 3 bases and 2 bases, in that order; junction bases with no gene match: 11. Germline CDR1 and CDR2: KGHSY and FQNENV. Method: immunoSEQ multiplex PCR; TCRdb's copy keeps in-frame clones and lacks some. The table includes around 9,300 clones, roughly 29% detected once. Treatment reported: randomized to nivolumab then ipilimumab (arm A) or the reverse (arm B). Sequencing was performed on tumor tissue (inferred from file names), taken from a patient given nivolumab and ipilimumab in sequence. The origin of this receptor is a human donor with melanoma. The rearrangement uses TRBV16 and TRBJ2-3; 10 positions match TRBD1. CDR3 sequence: CASSHSLRQGAITDTQYF. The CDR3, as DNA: TGTGCCAGCAGCCATTCCCTCCGACAGGGGGCCATCACAGATACGCAGTATTTT.